This TCR beta chain stems from a study of blood T cell repertoires in COVID-19 (dated by TCRdb to the early 2020s). As for the study more broadly: The collaborator samples originated in the United States, Italy and Spain and spanned the acute and convalescent phases of COVID-19. The prospective study material was composed of cDNA or gDNA derived from T cells, B-cell-depleted T cells, or PBMCs. Subjects who had been exposed to COVID-19, were actively infected with it, or had recovered from it provided the deeply sampled blood TCRbeta repertoires that made up the dataset. The repertoires were released in a freely available public database intended as a resource for research on the immune response to SARS-CoV-2. The samples were drawn from the first 160 participants of the ongoing ImmuneRACE study and from 1,254 subjects provided by 6 global collaborators. Sample metadata almost always included a de-identified subject ID, COVID-19 status, age in years and sex. Where available, HLA class I and class II types were obtained from metadata supplied by the sample provider rather than from assay-based typing.

The immunoSEQ Assay, a bias-controlled multiplex PCR, was used to amplify TCRbeta CDR3 regions from genomic DNA. The study's own analysis went as follows. Nucleated cell counts per sample were estimated from amplification of reference gene primers within the assay. To quantify the absolute abundance of each unique TCRbeta CDR3 rearrangement, sequence reads were collapsed and filtered. For each sample, productive Simpson clonality was calculated as the square root of Simpson's diversity index across productive rearrangements. TCRdb provides this immuneACCESS table in a form limited to in-frame rearrangements. Some clones are lacking; in checked studies, under half of them reflect an unresolved V gene, and why the rest are absent is not known. V and J calls and clone size follow that table, whereas D and trimming were derived from the DNA. The sample profile shows around 400,000 clones; approximately 89% of them were found once. The ten largest clones represent about 2.5% of the sample.

About this clone itself: The antigen this receptor binds is unknown. One base away there is no much larger clone; base qualities are not given.

One collaborating source in Seattle enrolled patients while the patients were actively infected and followed the patients over time throughout the course of disease. Each collaborating institution followed its own protocols to collect whole blood in K2EDTA tubes. For TCRbeta analysis, collaborators shipped samples in one of three forms: frozen whole blood, isolated PBMCs, or DNA extracted from either of those sample types. The full study reports these points: How much clinical and demographic metadata was included differed by source and by participant, and the metadata was provided uncurated.

The receptor was derived from a woman aged 55-70 years with COVID-19, enrolled during active disease. The specimen was peripheral blood.

The DNA sequence reads TGCGCCAGCAGCCGGGTGGGAAATGAGGGCACGCATTTT. Translated, it reads CASSRVGNEGTHF. This chain joins TRBV4-1 to TRBJ1-5; too little of a D gene remains to name it. There are 13 amino acids in the CDR3, from cysteine to phenylalanine inclusive. CDR3 DNA only is kept here, 39 bases in frame from base 1. The germline V gene encodes CDR1 MGHRA and CDR2 YSYEKL. The germline ends are 19 bases apart after V is trimmed by 4 bases and J by 15 bases.